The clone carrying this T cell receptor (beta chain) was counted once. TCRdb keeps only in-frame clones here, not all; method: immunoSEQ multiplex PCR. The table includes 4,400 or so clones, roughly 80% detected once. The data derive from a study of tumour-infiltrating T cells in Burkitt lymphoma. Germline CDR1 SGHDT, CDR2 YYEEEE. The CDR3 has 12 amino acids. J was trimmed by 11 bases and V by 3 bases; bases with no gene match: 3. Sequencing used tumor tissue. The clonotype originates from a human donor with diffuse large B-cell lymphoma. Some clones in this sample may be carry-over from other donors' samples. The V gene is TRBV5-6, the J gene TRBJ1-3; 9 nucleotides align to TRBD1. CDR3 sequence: CASSWGQGPIYF. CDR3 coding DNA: TGTGCCAGCAGCTGGGGACAGGGCCCCATATATTTT.